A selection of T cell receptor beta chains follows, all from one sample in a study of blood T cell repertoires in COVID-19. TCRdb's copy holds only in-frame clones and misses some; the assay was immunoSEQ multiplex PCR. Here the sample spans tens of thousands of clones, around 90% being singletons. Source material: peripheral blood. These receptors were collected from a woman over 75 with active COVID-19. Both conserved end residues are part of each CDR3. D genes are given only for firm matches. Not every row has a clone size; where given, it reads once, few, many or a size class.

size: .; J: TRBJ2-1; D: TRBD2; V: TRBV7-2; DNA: TGTGCCAGCAGCCAGCGGGGGCCGGATGAGCAGTTCTTC; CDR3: CASSQRGPDEQFF
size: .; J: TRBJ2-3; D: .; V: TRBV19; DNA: TGTGCCAGTGGAAAGTCGTGGCGGGGAACTAATACGCAGTATTTT; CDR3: CASGKSWRGTNTQYF
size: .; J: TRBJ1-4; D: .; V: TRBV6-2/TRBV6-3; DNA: TGTGCCAGCAGTCGGTCTGCCCCCGTCTCAAATGAAAAACTGTTTTTT; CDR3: CASSRSAPVSNEKLFF
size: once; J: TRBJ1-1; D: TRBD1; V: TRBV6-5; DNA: TGTGCCAGCAGCAGGGACAGTGAAGCTTTCTTT; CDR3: CASSRDSEAFF
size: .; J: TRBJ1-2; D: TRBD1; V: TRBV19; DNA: TGTGCCAGTAGTCCCGACAGGGTCCTTGGCTACACCTTC; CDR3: CASSPDRVLGYTF
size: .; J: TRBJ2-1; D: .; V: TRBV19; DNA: TGTGCCAGTAGTATTGTAGGGGCTCGCAATGAGCAGTTCTTC; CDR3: CASSIVGARNEQFF
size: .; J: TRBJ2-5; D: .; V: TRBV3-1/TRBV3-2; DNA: TGTGCCAGCAGCCAAGAGGAGGGGGAGACCCAGTACTTC; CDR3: CASSQEEGETQYF
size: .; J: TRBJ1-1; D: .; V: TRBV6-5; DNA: TGTGCCAGCTGGAAAGTGAACCTCAGGGAAGCTTTCTTT; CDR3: CASWKVNLREAFF
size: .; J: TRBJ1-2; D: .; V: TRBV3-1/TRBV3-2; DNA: TGTGCCAGCAGCCAAGGTACAGGGCTTAACTATGGCTACACCTTC; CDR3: CASSQGTGLNYGYTF
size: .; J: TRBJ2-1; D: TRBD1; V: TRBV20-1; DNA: TGCAGTGCTAGTCCGCGGGACAGGGGGCGGAATGAGCAGTTCTTC; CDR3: CSASPRDRGRNEQFF
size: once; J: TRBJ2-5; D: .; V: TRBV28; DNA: TGTGCCAGCACCGGGGGAGAGACCCAGTACTTC; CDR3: CASTGGETQYF
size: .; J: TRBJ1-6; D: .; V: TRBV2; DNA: TGTGCCAGCACCGAGTATCTGGACAGAGCTTCAGGGTCACCCCTCCACTTT; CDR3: CASTEYLDRASGSPLHF
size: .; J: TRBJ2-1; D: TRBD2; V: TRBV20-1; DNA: TGCAGTGCTAGTAGCCCTAGCGGGAGTTGGTCCTACAATGAGCAGTTCTTC; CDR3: CSASSPSGSWSYNEQFF
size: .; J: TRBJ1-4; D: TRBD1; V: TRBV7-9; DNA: TGTGCCAGCAGTTTGGGACAGGGAGGGGAAAAACTGTTTTTT; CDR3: CASSLGQGGEKLFF
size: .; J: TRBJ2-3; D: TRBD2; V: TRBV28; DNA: TGTGCCTCAAGGGCGGGAGGGAAGACAGATACGCAGTATTTT; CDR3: CASRAGGKTDTQYF
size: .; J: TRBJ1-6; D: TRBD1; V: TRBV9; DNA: TGTGCCAGCAGCGGTACAGGGGAAATAAATTCACCCCTCCACTTT; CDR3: CASSGTGEINSPLHF
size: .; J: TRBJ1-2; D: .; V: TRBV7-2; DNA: TGTGCCAGCAGCTTACAGCAGGGTCCCTCGTTTGGCTACACCTTC; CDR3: CASSLQQGPSFGYTF
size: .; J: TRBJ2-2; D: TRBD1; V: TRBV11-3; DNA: TGTGCCAGCAGCTTAGGTCCAGGGGGCAACACCGGGGAGCTGTTTTTT; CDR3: CASSLGPGGNTGELFF
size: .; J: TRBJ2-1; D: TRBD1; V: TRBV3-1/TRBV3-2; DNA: TGTGCCAGCAGCCGGACAGGCGGTAATGAGCAGTTCTTC; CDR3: CASSRTGGNEQFF
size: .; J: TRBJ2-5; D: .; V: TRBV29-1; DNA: TGCAGCTCTGGCATGCGTGGGGGGGAGACCCAGTACTTC; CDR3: CSSGMRGGETQYF
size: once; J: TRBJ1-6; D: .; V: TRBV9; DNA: TGTGCCAGCAGCGTATCAGGGGAAAATTCACCCCTCCACTTT; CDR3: CASSVSGENSPLHF
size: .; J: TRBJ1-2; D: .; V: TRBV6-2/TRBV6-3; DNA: TGTGCCAGCAGCTCCCCCGGGACACCCTATGGCTACACCTTC; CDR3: CASSSPGTPYGYTF
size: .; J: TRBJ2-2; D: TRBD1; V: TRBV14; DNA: TGTGCCAGCAGCCAAGATCCAGGGGGCATGACCGGGGAGCTGTTTTTT; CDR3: CASSQDPGGMTGELFF
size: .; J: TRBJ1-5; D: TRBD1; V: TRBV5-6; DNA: TGTGCCAGCAGCTTGGGGCCGGACAGGGGCAATCAGCCCCAGCATTTT; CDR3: CASSLGPDRGNQPQHF
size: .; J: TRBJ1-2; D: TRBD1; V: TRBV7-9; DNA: TGTGCCAGCAGTGACGGGACAGTTCATGGCTACACCTTC; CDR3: CASSDGTVHGYTF
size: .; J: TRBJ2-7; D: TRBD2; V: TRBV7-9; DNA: TGTGCCAGCAGCTCTAGCGGGACGTCCTACGAGCAGTACTTC; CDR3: CASSSSGTSYEQYF
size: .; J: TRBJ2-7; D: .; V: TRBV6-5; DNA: TGTGCCAGTAGAGGGGGGGCCTACGAGCAGTACTTC; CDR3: CASRGGAYEQYF
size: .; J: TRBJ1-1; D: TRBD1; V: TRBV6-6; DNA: TGTGCCAGCAGTCCGATCCAGGGGGTGGTTGTCACTGAAGCTTTCTTT; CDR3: CASSPIQGVVVTEAFF
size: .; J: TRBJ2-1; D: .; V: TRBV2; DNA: TGTGCCAGCTATCAAGGAACATGGAGTGAGCAGTTCTTC; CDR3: CASYQGTWSEQFF
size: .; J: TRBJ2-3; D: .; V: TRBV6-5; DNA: TGTGCCTCCTCCCGACTCGGATTTAGCACAGATACGCAGTATTTT; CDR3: CASSRLGFSTDTQYF
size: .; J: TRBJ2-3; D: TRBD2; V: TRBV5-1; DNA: TGCGCCAGCAGACTTGGGCCTAGCGGGGACACAGATACGCAGTATTTT; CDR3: CASRLGPSGDTDTQYF
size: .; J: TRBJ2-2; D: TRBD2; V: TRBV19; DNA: TGTGCCAGTAGTCAGGATGGGGCTAGCGGGAGTATAGGCGGGGAGCTGTTTTTT; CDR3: CASSQDGASGSIGGELFF
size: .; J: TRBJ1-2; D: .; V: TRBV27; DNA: TGTGCCAGCAGTGCCAACGGCGGGAGAATCTATGGCTACACCTTC; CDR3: CASSANGGRIYGYTF
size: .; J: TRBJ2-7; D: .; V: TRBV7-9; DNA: TGTGCCAGCAGCTTACAGTACGAGCAGTACTTC; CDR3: CASSLQYEQYF
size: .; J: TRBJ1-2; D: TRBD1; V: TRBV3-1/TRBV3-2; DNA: TGTGCCAGCAGCCGATCGACAGGGAAGGACTATGGCTACACCTTC; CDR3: CASSRSTGKDYGYTF
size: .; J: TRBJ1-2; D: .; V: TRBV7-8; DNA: TGTGCCAGCAGCCTTACGACGGATTATTGGGCCGGGAACCTCCACTACACCTTC; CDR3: CASSLTTDYWAGNLHYTF
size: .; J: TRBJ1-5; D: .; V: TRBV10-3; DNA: TGTGCCATCTCTGATTCACAGTATAGCAATCAGCCCCAGCATTTT; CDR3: CAISDSQYSNQPQHF
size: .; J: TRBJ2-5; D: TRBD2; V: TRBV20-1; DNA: TGCAGTGTATGGGGGGGGGAGACCCAGTACTTC; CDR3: CSVWGGETQYF
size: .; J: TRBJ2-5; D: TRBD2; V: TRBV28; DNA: TGTGCCAGCAGTGGGACTAGGGGGGAGACCCAGTACTTC; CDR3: CASSGTRGETQYF
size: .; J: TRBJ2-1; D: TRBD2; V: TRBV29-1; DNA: TGCAGCGTTGAAGTGCCTAGCGGGAGATACAATGAGCAGTTCTTC; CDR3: CSVEVPSGRYNEQFF